Below are 29 T cell receptor beta chains sequenced from a single sample in a study of blood T cell repertoires in COVID-19. TCRdb's copy holds only in-frame clones and misses some; the assay was immunoSEQ multiplex PCR. The table shows around 140,000 clones, with 81% occurring only once. The sample taken for sequencing was peripheral blood. The origin of the receptors is a woman aged 60 to 75 with active or convalescent COVID-19.

The genes are TRBV4-1 and TRBJ1-2, with 7 nucleotides matching TRBD1. Germline V CDR1 and CDR2: MGHRA, YSYEKL. This CDR3 has 15 amino acids. J gave up 8 bases and V 1 base, and 10 bases lay outside the gene matches. CDR3 residues: CASSQGGRGWAGYTF. CDR3 in DNA: TGCGCCAGCAGCCAAGGCGGCAGGGGGTGGGCAGGCTACACCTTC.

This clone was seen a few times. The chain recombines TRBV6-6 with TRBJ2-7; 10 bases line up with TRBD2. The trim removed 8 bases at V and 3 bases at J, leaving 7 bases unmatched. Germline values: CDR1 MNHNY, CDR2 SVGAGI (reference sequence). The CDR3 length is 14 residues. CDR3 residues: CASHIAGGLYEQYF. CDR3 DNA sequence: TGTGCCAGCCACATAGCGGGAGGTCTCTACGAGCAGTACTTC.

This clone was found once. This chain joins TRBV6-5 and TRBJ2-1, with no clear D. The CDR3 covers 12 residues. V lost 8 bases and J lost 4, with 9 bases in between. Germline values: CDR1 MNHEY, CDR2 SVGAGI. CDR3 sequence reads: CASGQYYNEQFF. The CDR3 bases are TGTGCCAGCGGCCAGTATTACAATGAGCAGTTCTTC.

This chain links TRBV4-1 with TRBJ2-7, with TRBD2 matching 12 bases. CDR1 is MGHRA, CDR2 YSYEKL, per germline. The CDR3 has 20 residues. The ends lost 4 bases at V and 4 bases at J; junction bases unmatched: 20. In DNA, the CDR3 is TGCGCCAGCAGCCCAACCATCCTCCGGGGCAGGACTAGCGGGACATACGAGCAGTACTTC. Protein product: CASSPTILRGRTSGTYEQYF.

This rearrangement joins TRBV11-2 to TRBJ1-2; no definite D call. This CDR3 has 15 amino acids. Per germline, CDR1 SGHAT and CDR2 FQNNGV. V lost 4 bases to trimming and J lost 0 bases, with 12 bases between them. CDR3 bases: TGTGCCAGCAGCTCGTGGGGAGCTTCTAACTATGGCTACACCTTC. Protein sequence: CASSSWGASNYGYTF. The full variable domain, with the rest looked up from reference TRBV11-2 and TRBJ1-2, is EAGVAQSPRYKIIEKRQSVAFWCNPISGHATLYWYQQILGQGPKLLIQFQNNGVVDDSQLPKDRFSAERLKGVDSTLKIQPAKLEDSAVYLCASSSWGASNYGYTFGSGTRLTVV.

This clone showed up just once. The chain recombines TRBV28 with TRBJ2-1; D remains unclear. Germline V lookup: CDR1 MDHEN, CDR2 SYDVKM. The CDR3 has 14 amino acids. V was clipped by 7 bases and J by 0 bases, with 10 bases between them. The CDR3 bases are TGTGCCAGCACTAAACTCTCCTCCTACAATGAGCAGTTCTTC. It is translated as CASTKLSSYNEQFF.

The chain employs TRBV2 and TRBJ2-7; no clear D. Germline loops: CDR1 SNHLY, CDR2 FYNNEI. The CDR3 runs 11 residues. CDR3 in amino acids: CASSEGAPVNV. CDR3 DNA: TGTGCCAGCAGTGAAGGGGCCCCGGTCAACGTC.

This clone was counted a single time. The gene calls are TRBV29-1 and TRBJ2-1; 11 bases map to TRBD2. V was clipped by 6 bases and J by 0 bases; unmatched bases: 4. In germline, CDR1 is SQVTM, CDR2 ANQGSEA. This CDR3 is built from 15 residues. CDR3 coding DNA: TGCAGCGTGGAGACTAGCGGGGACTCCTACAATGAGCAGTTCTTC. Protein product: CSVETSGDSYNEQFF.

The chain joins TRBV10-3 to TRBJ2-7; perhaps TRBD1 as D (6 bases). The V end lost 0 bases, the J end lost 0 bases, and 12 bases lay between the germline ends. Germline V gives CDR1 ENHRY, CDR2 SYGVKD. The CDR3 is made up of 16 amino acids. CDR3 in DNA: TGTGCCATCAGTGAGTCCCAGGGGTTCGGCTCCTACGAGCAGTACTTC. This codes for CAISESQGFGSYEQYF.

This chain uses TRBV15 with TRBJ2-1; 8 bases align to TRBD2. Germline CDR1 and CDR2: LNHNV and YYDKDF (reference sequence). This CDR3 is built from 15 residues. With 5 bases clipped from V and 7 bases from J, the junction kept 10 bases outside the gene matches. The CDR3 coding sequence is TGTGCCACCAGCCCCGGCGGCGGGAGGAAGAATGAGCAGTTCTTC. Translating gives CATSPGGGRKNEQFF.

This CDR3 reads CASSPRQGTINYGYTF. As DNA, the CDR3 is TGCGCCAGCAGCCCTCGACAGGGAACCATTAACTATGGCTACACCTTC. The chain recombines TRBV5-1 with TRBJ1-2, with 7 bases aligning to TRBD1. Germline V gene lookup returns CDR1 SGHRS and CDR2 YFSETQ. The CDR3 consists of 16 residues. V shed 4 bases and J 1 base; nucleotides not matched to a gene: 10.

The chain couples TRBV24-1 to TRBJ2-3, with 7 bases lining up with TRBD2. CDR3 length equals 18 residues. Trimming cost V 3 bases and J 3 bases; bases outside gene matches: 14. CDR1 and CDR2 (germline): KGHDR, SFDVKD. Here the CDR3 DNA reads TGTGCCACCAGTGATACGCTCTCACGGGGGGTCAGGACAGATACGCAGTATTTT. This encodes CATSDTLSRGVRTDTQYF.

This sequence joins TRBV7-2 and TRBJ2-5; D might be TRBD1 (6 bases). Per the germline V gene, CDR1 is SGHTA and CDR2 is FQGNSA. The V and J ends lost 2 bases and 7 bases respectively, with 20 bases between them. The CDR3 covers 16 residues. CDR3 sequence (DNA): TGTGCCAGCAGCTTAAACGCAGGGGCTAACTTAGGGACCCAGTACTTC. It is translated as CASSLNAGANLGTQYF.

The chain joins TRBV14 to TRBJ2-5; 8 nucleotides agree with TRBD2. This CDR3 spans 15 amino acids. With V trimmed by 3 bases and J by 4 bases, 7 bases remained unmatched. Germline loops: CDR1 SGHDN, CDR2 FVKESK. In DNA form, the CDR3 reads TGTGCCAGCAGCCAGGAAGCGGGGGTAGTAGAGACCCAGTACTTC. Translated, it gives CASSQEAGVVETQYF.

V is TRBV11-2 and J is TRBJ2-7; D perhaps matches TRBD2 (6 bases). The ends were cut back, 5 bases at V and 0 bases at J, with 14 bases in the middle. The CDR3 sequence is 15 residues long. Germline V gives CDR1 SGHAT, CDR2 FQNNGV. CDR3 loop: CASSLWGVSSYEQYF. The CDR3 DNA follows: TGTGCCAGCAGCCTTTGGGGGGTCAGCTCCTACGAGCAGTACTTC.

This clone was picked up a small number of times. This chain's CDR3 is CASSLGTGGYSVDQPQHF. CDR3 sequence (DNA): TGTGCCAGCAGTCTAGGGACAGGGGGCTATAGTGTAGATCAGCCCCAGCATTTT. This chain connects TRBV27 to TRBJ1-5, with 12 bases identical to TRBD1. Trimming at V came to 5 bases and at J to 5 bases, leaving 13 bases not matched to a gene. CDR1 is MNHEY, CDR2 SMNVEV, per germline (reference sequence). The CDR3 is made up of 18 amino acids.

In its sample, this clone was seen a few times. The chain joins TRBV28 to TRBJ1-1; TRBD1 matches at 7 bases. V lost 6 bases, J lost 1 base, and 5 bases stayed unmatched. Germline-derived CDR1 and CDR2 are MDHEN and SYDVKM. The CDR3 runs 14 residues. The CDR3 loop is CASRLGTENTEAFF. CDR3 nucleotide sequence: TGTGCCAGCAGATTAGGGACAGAGAACACTGAAGCTTTCTTT.

The chain recombines TRBV6-4 with TRBJ2-3, with D perhaps matching TRBD2 (6 bases). Trimming removed 0 bases at V and 0 bases at J, with 10 bases between. The CDR3 covers 16 residues. The germline CDR1 and CDR2 sequences are MRHNA and SNTAGT. The CDR3 DNA sequence: TGTGCCAGCAGTGACTCGACCAGCGGGAGCACAGATACGCAGTATTTT. Protein sequence: CASSDSTSGSTDTQYF.

Only a few counts were recorded for this clone. The V and J genes are TRBV24-1 and TRBJ2-5; 11 bases fit TRBD2. There are 16 residues in the CDR3. CDR1 and CDR2 (germline): KGHDR, SFDVKD. Germline trimming cut 7 bases from V and 0 bases from J; bases unmatched to any gene: 6. In DNA form, the CDR3 reads TGTGCCACCAGCGGACCGGGACTAGCGGACCAAGAGACCCAGTACTTC. This gives the protein CATSGPGLADQETQYF.

This clone occurred once. This chain joins TRBV7-9 and TRBJ1-4; TRBD1 is a possible D gene (5 bases). V shed 5 bases and J shed 0 bases, with 10 bases lying between them. This CDR3 is 15 amino acids long. Germline-derived CDR1 and CDR2 are SEHNR and FQNEAQ (reference sequence). The CDR3 here is CASSRKGPTNEKLFF. For the CDR3, the DNA is TGTGCCAGCAGCCGGAAGGGGCCAACTAATGAAAAACTGTTTTTT.

A few counts support this clone. The DNA for the CDR3 is TGCGCCAGCAGCCAAGAACGCGGGGGACGGACCGGGGAGCTGTTTTTT. Amino acids: CASSQERGGRTGELFF. The chain recombines TRBV4-3 with TRBJ2-2, with 7 positions matching TRBD2. The V gene's germline CDR1 is LGHNA and CDR2 YSLEER. Unmatched junction bases numbered 6, after V lost 0 bases and J lost 5 bases. CDR3 length equals 16 residues.

The chain carries TRBV30 and TRBJ1-5; 10 bases map to TRBD1. Per germline, CDR1 GTSNPN and CDR2 SVGIG (reference sequence). With V trimmed by 0 bases and J by 8 bases, 4 bases remained unmatched. The CDR3 consists of 14 residues. This chain's CDR3 is CAWSVTGGREPQHF. The DNA for the CDR3 is TGTGCCTGGAGTGTGACAGGGGGCCGGGAGCCCCAGCATTTT. The full variable domain, in which reference TRBV30 and TRBJ1-5 provide the parts outside the CDR3, is SQTIHQWPATLVQPVGSPLSLECTVEGTSNPNLYWYRQAAGRGLQLLFYSVGIGQISSEVPQNLSASRPQDRQFILSSKKLLLSDSGFYLCAWSVTGGREPQHFGDGTRLSIL.

J is TRBJ2-3 and V is TRBV4-3, with 11 positions matching TRBD1. The CDR3 covers 16 residues. Germline V CDR1 and CDR2: LGHNA, YSLEER. Losses at the gene ends were 0 bases for V and 8 bases for J; bases not matched to a gene: 7. CDR3: CASSQDMGQGEVTQYF. The CDR3 DNA is TGCGCCAGCAGCCAAGATATGGGACAGGGGGAGGTTACGCAGTATTTT.

The J gene is TRBJ2-7, the V gene TRBV6-1, with 7 bases fitting TRBD2. The J segment lost 8 bases and the V segment lost 0 bases, leaving 13 bases of the junction unmatched. The V gene's germline CDR1 is MNHNS and CDR2 SASEGT. The CDR3 totals 16 residues. As DNA, the CDR3 is TGTGCCAGCAGTGAAGCTGACCCCGGGGGGTCCCTCAAGCAGTACGTC. Amino acid sequence: CASSEADPGGSLKQYV.

The table lists this clone with a few counts. CDR3 residues: CASSLTEARGTEAFF. CDR3 bases: TGTGCCAGCAGTTTGACAGAGGCGCGCGGCACTGAAGCTTTCTTT. This chain links TRBV7-9 with TRBJ1-1; D is perhaps TRBD1 (5 bases). CDR1 and CDR2 (germline): SEHNR, FQNEAQ (reference sequence). This CDR3 has 15 residues. V gave up 6 bases and J gave up 4 bases, with 18 bases separating them.

The CDR3 protein is CASSLSRSGGELFF. DNA for the CDR3: TGCGCCAGCAGTTTATCTAGGAGCGGCGGGGAGCTGTTTTTT. The V and J genes are TRBV4-3 and TRBJ2-2; D is possibly TRBD2 (5 bases). The ends were cut back, 6 bases at V and 7 bases at J, with 15 bases in the middle. There are 14 residues in the CDR3. In germline, CDR1 is LGHNA, CDR2 YSLEER.

The rearrangement joins TRBV2 to TRBJ2-2, with 7 nucleotides matching TRBD1. Germline assignment: CDR1 SNHLY and CDR2 FYNNEI. Unmatched junction bases numbered 14, after V lost 6 bases and J lost 7 bases. The CDR3 extends over 16 amino acids. The CDR3 bases are TGTGCCAGCAGACCGGACAGGACCGGACGGAACGGGGAGCTGTTTTTT. It is translated as CASRPDRTGRNGELFF.

The chain is built from TRBV27 and TRBJ1-2; 8 bases line up with TRBD1. This CDR3 region has 14 residues. Germline V gives CDR1 MNHEY, CDR2 SMNVEV (reference sequence). After removal of 6 bases from V and 4 bases from J, the junction contained 7 bases not matched to a gene. In nucleotides, the CDR3 is TGTGCCAGCAGAACAGGGGGTGGTGGCTATGGCTACACCTTC. This translates into CASRTGGGGYGYTF.

V usage is TRBV28 and J usage is TRBJ1-5, with D hard to call. Germline loops: CDR1 MDHEN, CDR2 SYDVKM. The CDR3 has 12 residues. V lost 8 bases, J lost 7 bases, and 12 bases lay in between. CDR3 loop: CASGLFSQPQHF. The DNA for the CDR3 is TGTGCCAGCGGGCTATTCAGCCAGCCCCAGCATTTT.